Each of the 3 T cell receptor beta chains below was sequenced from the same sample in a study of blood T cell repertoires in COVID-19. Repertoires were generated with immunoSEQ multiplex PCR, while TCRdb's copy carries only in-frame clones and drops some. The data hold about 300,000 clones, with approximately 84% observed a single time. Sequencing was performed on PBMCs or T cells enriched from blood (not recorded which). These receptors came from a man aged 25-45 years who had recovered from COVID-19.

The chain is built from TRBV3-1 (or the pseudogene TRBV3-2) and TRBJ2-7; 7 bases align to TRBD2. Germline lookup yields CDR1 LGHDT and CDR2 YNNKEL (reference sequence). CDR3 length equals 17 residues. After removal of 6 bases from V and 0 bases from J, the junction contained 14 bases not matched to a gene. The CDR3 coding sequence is TGTGCCAGCAGACCAGGAGCGGGAACGGGGAGCTCCTACGAGCAGTACTTC. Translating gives CASRPGAGTGSSYEQYF.

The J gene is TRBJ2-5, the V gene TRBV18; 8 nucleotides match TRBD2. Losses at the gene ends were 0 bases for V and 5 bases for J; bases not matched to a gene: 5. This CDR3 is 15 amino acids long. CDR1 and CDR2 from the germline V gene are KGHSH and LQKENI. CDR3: CASSPPSGGQETQYF. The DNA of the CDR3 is TGTGCCAGCTCACCACCGTCGGGGGGGCAGGAGACCCAGTACTTC.

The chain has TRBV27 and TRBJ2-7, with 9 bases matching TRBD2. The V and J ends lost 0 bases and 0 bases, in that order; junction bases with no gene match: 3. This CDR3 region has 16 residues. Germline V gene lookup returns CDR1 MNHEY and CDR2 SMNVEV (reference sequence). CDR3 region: CASSLSVAGVSYEQYF. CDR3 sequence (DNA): TGTGCCAGCAGTTTATCCGTAGCGGGAGTCTCCTACGAGCAGTACTTC.